A single sample is the source of the 6 T cell receptor beta chains below, sequenced in a study of T-cell memory formation after mild COVID-19. TCRdb itself ran the 5' RACE reads through MiXCR, one entry per CDR3 protein. The sample yields 95,000 to 120,000 distinct CDR3 sequences, 15% to 20% seen once. Input material: PBMCs or a T cell subset sorted from them (not recorded which). These receptor sequences come from a man in his late teens or twenties who had mild COVID-19 (a few samples of this study predate the infection). Cell type and time point are not known.

The CDR3 reads CASSHSGVVGQETQYF. In DNA, the CDR3 is TGTGCCAGCAGCCATTCCGGAGTGGTAGGGCAAGAGACCCAGTACTTC. This chain joins TRBV4-2 and TRBJ2-5; no clear D. There are 16 residues in the CDR3. V dropped 3 bases and J dropped 2 bases, with 16 bases sitting between them. The germline CDR1 and CDR2 sequences are LGHNA and YNFKEQ.

This clonotype came up a few times. The V call is TRBV12-3 or TRBV12-4, the J call TRBJ2-7, with TRBD1 identical over 11 bases. This CDR3 region has 15 residues. V trimming: 4 bases; J trimming: 5 bases; junction bases outside the gene matches: 7. Here the CDR3 reads CASSSGQGVVNEQYF. The CDR3 nucleotides are TGTGCCAGCAGTTCGGGACAGGGGGTTGTGAACGAGCAGTACTTC.

J is TRBJ2-1 and V is TRBV4-3; D is unresolved. CDR1 and CDR2 (germline): LGHNA, YSLEER. CDR3 length: 12 amino acids. Trimming removed 0 bases from V and 10 bases from J, with 7 bases in between. CDR3: CASSQDGGEQFF. The DNA for the CDR3 is TGCGCCAGCAGCCAAGATGGCGGAGAGCAGTTCTTC.

J is TRBJ2-3 and V is TRBV4-3; the D gene is possibly TRBD2 (6 bases). Germline V gene lookup returns CDR1 LGHNA and CDR2 YSLEER. The length of the CDR3 is 17 residues. The V end lost 4 bases, the J end lost 3 bases, and 20 bases lay between the germline ends. The CDR3 sequence: CASSPSRSGLETDTQYF. The CDR3 region has the DNA TGCGCCAGCAGCCCCTCCCGTAGCGGCCTTGAGACAGATACGCAGTATTTT.

This clonotype was observed a few times. The chain couples TRBV24-1 to TRBJ2-5, with D possibly matching TRBD1 (6 bases). The CDR3 length is 14 residues. From germline, CDR1 is KGHDR and CDR2 SFDVKD. V shed 3 bases and J shed 2 bases, with 9 bases lying between them. In DNA form, the CDR3 reads TGTGCCACCAGTGATCCTGGACAGCAAGAGACCCAGTACTTC. This codes for CATSDPGQQETQYF.

The chain has TRBV5-1 and TRBJ1-5; no definite D call. CDR3 size: 14 residues. Looked up from germline, CDR1 is SGHRS and CDR2 is YFSETQ. V was clipped by 0 bases and J by 7 bases, with 11 bases between them. CDR3 DNA sequence: TGCGCCAGCAGCTTGGCCGGGGAACAACAGCCCCAGCATTTT. It yields the protein CASSLAGEQQPQHF.